Listed here are 14 T cell receptor beta chains from one sample, sequenced in a study of PD-1 blockade in classical Hodgkin lymphoma. Time point meaning: cycle 4 day 1 (C4D1), after more than five weeks of nivolumab. Brentuximab vedotin exposure varied among the patients, all of whom had relapsed after autologous stem cell transplantation. The data were produced by immunoSEQ multiplex PCR, yet TCRdb's version contains in-frame clones alone and is incomplete. The data show approximately 100,000 clones, 83% seen once. The input for sequencing was peripheral blood mononuclear cells (PBMCs), taken before the fourth cycle of nivolumab. The receptors shown here come from a human donor with classical Hodgkin lymphoma.

The chain is built from TRBV5-1 and TRBJ2-5; 9 nucleotides line up with TRBD1. Trimming at V came to 4 bases and at J to 0 bases, leaving 7 bases not matched to a gene. Germline loops: CDR1 SGHRS, CDR2 YFSETQ. The CDR3 covers 16 residues. The CDR3 loop is CASSIGTGMNQETQYF. The CDR3 DNA is TGCGCCAGCAGCATCGGGACAGGGATGAACCAAGAGACCCAGTACTTC.

The chain joins TRBV4-1 to TRBJ1-1; D is uncertain. This CDR3 comprises 16 residues. V was shortened by 1 base and J by 5 bases, with 17 bases between the two germline ends. The germline CDR1 and CDR2 sequences are MGHRA and YSYEKL. The CDR3 nucleotides are TGCGCCAGCAGCCAAGTCCTCCCCTTTGCAGAAACTGAAGCTTTCTTT. Translation gives CASSQVLPFAETEAFF.

This clone turned up a few times. The chain carries TRBV29-1 and TRBJ2-5; D is possibly TRBD1 (6 bases). CDR3 length equals 15 residues. V lost 0 bases and J 3 bases, leaving 14 bases between the germline ends. Germline V gives CDR1 SQVTM, CDR2 ANQGSEA. The CDR3: CSVEDPGTREETQYF. CDR3 nucleotide sequence: TGCAGCGTTGAAGATCCCGGGACACGAGAAGAGACCCAGTACTTC.

The rearrangement uses TRBV29-1 and TRBJ1-2; D perhaps matches TRBD1 (6 bases). Per germline, CDR1 SQVTM and CDR2 ANQGSEA. V was trimmed by 7 bases and J by 7 bases, leaving 19 bases between them. The CDR3 loop spans 13 amino acids. The CDR3 nucleotides are TGCAGCGCGGCCCGGGCAGGGGAACGTGGCTACACCTTC. Its protein is CSAARAGERGYTF.

V gene TRBV7-8 combines with J gene TRBJ2-2; 11 nucleotides match TRBD2. Germline assignment: CDR1 SGHVS and CDR2 FQNEAQ. Losses at the gene ends were 5 bases for V and 4 bases for J; bases not matched to a gene: 9. The CDR3 contains 17 residues. The CDR3 DNA reads as TGTGCCAGCAGCCCAGGGTTAGCGGGAGGGGTCACCGGGGAGCTGTTTTTT. It translates to CASSPGLAGGVTGELFF.

The chain links TRBV5-6 to TRBJ2-7; D is undetermined. This CDR3 spans 14 amino acids. Per germline, CDR1 SGHDT and CDR2 YYEEEE. V dropped 0 bases and J dropped 5 bases, with 12 bases sitting between them. In nucleotides, the CDR3 is TGTGCCAGCAGCTTGGTAAACAGACTCCACGAGCAGTACTTC. This translates into CASSLVNRLHEQYF. Supplemented by reference TRBV5-6 and TRBJ2-7, the full variable domain reads DAGVTQSPTHLIKTRGQQVTLRCSPKSGHDTVSWYQQALGQGPQFIFQYYEEEERQRGNFPDRFSGHQFPNYSSELNVNALLLGDSALYLCASSLVNRLHEQYFGPGTRLTVT.

V is TRBV10-3 and J is TRBJ2-2; 9 bases match TRBD1. Germline values: CDR1 ENHRY, CDR2 SYGVKD. J gave up 8 bases and V 4 bases, and 11 bases lay outside the gene matches. The CDR3 loop spans 16 amino acids. The CDR3 sequence is CAISGGLGQGMGELFF. DNA of the CDR3: TGTGCCATCAGTGGGGGCCTGGGACAGGGTATGGGGGAGCTGTTTTTT.

V gene TRBV12-5 combines with J gene TRBJ2-3, with 7 nucleotides matching TRBD2. CDR3 size: 16 residues. With 1 base clipped from V and 6 bases from J, the junction kept 10 bases outside the gene matches. The germline gives CDR1 LGHNT, CDR2 FRNRAP. The chain's CDR3 is CASGLGLADPGDTQYF. The CDR3 bases are TGTGCTAGTGGTTTGGGGCTAGCGGACCCCGGGGATACGCAGTATTTT.

The chain employs TRBV5-6 and TRBJ2-2; TRBD2 aligns across 11 bases. CDR1 SGHDT and CDR2 YYEEEE come from the germline V gene. The CDR3 is 16 amino acids. The trim removed 0 bases at V and 5 bases at J, leaving 3 bases unmatched. The CDR3 protein is CASSLALAGETGELFF. The CDR3 DNA sequence: TGTGCCAGCAGCTTGGCACTAGCGGGAGAGACCGGGGAGCTGTTTTTT.

The genes are TRBV5-1 and TRBJ2-4; possible D gene TRBD2, 5 bases. The CDR3 consists of 18 residues. Germline CDR1 is SGHRS and CDR2 is YFSETQ. The germline V and J ends were trimmed by 0 bases and 0 bases, with 16 bases remaining between them. The CDR3 nucleotides are TGCGCCAGCAGCTTGGAAGGACTGGGAAATCTAGCCAAAAACATTCAGTACTTC. Its translation is CASSLEGLGNLAKNIQYF.

J is TRBJ2-7 and V is TRBV18; 14 bases are shared with TRBD2. The CDR3 consists of 15 residues. Germline V gene data show CDR1 as KGHSH and CDR2 as LQKENI. Trimming took 0 bases from V and 5 from J; bases not matched to a gene: 0. CDR3 protein: CASSPPGLAGDEQYF. For the CDR3, the DNA is TGTGCCAGCTCACCACCGGGACTAGCGGGAGACGAGCAGTACTTC.

The chain employs TRBV5-1 and TRBJ2-5; D possibly uses TRBD1 or TRBD2 (5 bases each). The germline V gene has CDR1 SGHRS and CDR2 YFSETQ. Trimming removed 4 bases from V and 5 bases from J, with 12 bases in between. The CDR3 spans 13 residues. CDR3 region: CASSGTSVETQYF. CDR3 coding DNA: TGCGCCAGCAGCGGGACGTCCGTGGAGACCCAGTACTTC.

The CDR3 DNA reads as TGTGCCTGGAGTGGGTCGGGTGGCGGGGAGCTGTTTTTT. This encodes CAWSGSGGGELFF. V usage is TRBV30 and J usage is TRBJ2-2; no definite D call. This CDR3 has 13 residues. Germline CDR1 reads GTSNPN; CDR2 reads SVGIG (reference sequence). The V end lost 1 base, the J end lost 7 bases, and 10 bases lay between the germline ends.

The V and J genes are TRBV5-4 and TRBJ2-3; D is tentatively TRBD1 or TRBD2 (6 bases each). The CDR3 totals 16 residues. Germline loops: CDR1 SGHNT, CDR2 YYREEE (reference sequence). V lost 0 bases and J 1 base, leaving 12 bases between the germline ends. DNA for the CDR3: TGTGCCAGCAGCTTGGCGGGGGCTGTTGGCACAGATACGCAGTATTTT. This sequence encodes CASSLAGAVGTDTQYF.